The 8 T cell receptor beta chains in this list originate from one sample, sequenced in a study of control samples from healthy donors and cancer patients. The table came from immunoSEQ multiplex PCR; TCRdb's copy has only in-frame clones and leaves some out. The table includes around 190,000 clones, approximately 92% detected once. Sequencing was done on a sample of blood. Receptor source: a man aged 30-40 years in good health.

The V and J genes are TRBV28 and TRBJ1-1; unclear D gene. Germline V CDR1 and CDR2: MDHEN, SYDVKM. The CDR3 consists of 14 residues. The V end lost 7 bases, the J end lost 3 bases, and 15 bases lay between the germline ends. CDR3 protein: CASIAPRADTEAFF. The DNA of the CDR3 is TGTGCCAGCATCGCCCCCCGGGCAGACACTGAAGCTTTCTTT.

This clone was observed a few times. The chain carries TRBV19 and TRBJ1-4; 8 nucleotides match TRBD1. This CDR3 has 14 amino acids. Losses at the gene ends were 3 bases for V and 8 bases for J; bases not matched to a gene: 5. Germline CDR1 LNHDA, CDR2 SQIVND (reference sequence). In DNA form, the CDR3 reads TGTGCCAGTAGTATGCTCAGGGGGCAGGAAAAACTGTTTTTT. It encodes CASSMLRGQEKLFF.

The chain employs TRBV5-4 and TRBJ2-1; 14 nucleotides align to TRBD2. J lost 8 bases, V lost 5 bases, and 9 bases had no gene match. CDR3 length equals 16 residues. The V gene's germline CDR1 is SGHNT and CDR2 YYREEE (reference sequence). CDR3 nucleotide sequence: TGTGCCAGCAGGGGGGGGACTAGCGGGAGATCTGATGAGCAGTTCTTC. It yields the protein CASRGGTSGRSDEQFF.

This chain uses TRBV11-3 with TRBJ2-5; no definite D call. This CDR3 is built from 15 residues. Germline values: CDR1 SGHNT, CDR2 YENEEA. V lost 5 bases and J 4 bases, leaving 17 bases between the germline ends. The CDR3 protein is CASSPRHGPRETQYF. For the CDR3, the DNA is TGTGCCAGCAGCCCCCGTCACGGCCCCCGAGAGACCCAGTACTTC. The full variable domain, with the rest looked up from reference TRBV11-3 and TRBJ2-5, is EAGVVQSPRYKIIEKKQPVAFWCNPISGHNTLYWYLQNLGQGPELLIRYENEEAVDDSQLPKDRFSAERLKGVDSTLKIQPAELGDSAVYLCASSPRHGPRETQYFGPGTRLLVL.

The gene calls are TRBV6-2 or TRBV6-3 and TRBJ1-5; no clear D. The CDR3 has 16 amino acids. Trimming shortened V by 0 bases and J by 2 bases, and 11 bases separated the two germline ends. The germline gives CDR1 MNHEY, CDR2 SVGEGT. This chain's CDR3 is CASSYSIGGRNQPQHF. CDR3 nucleotides: TGTGCCAGCAGTTACTCGATCGGCGGGCGCAATCAGCCCCAGCATTTT.

The chain combines TRBV27 with TRBJ1-5; D is undetermined. This CDR3 comprises 16 residues. V dropped 5 bases and J dropped 3 bases, with 17 bases sitting between them. Per germline, CDR1 MNHEY and CDR2 SMNVEV (reference sequence). CDR3 sequence: CASSPTGSEYNQPQHF. The CDR3 DNA reads as TGTGCCAGCAGTCCTACGGGGAGTGAGTACAATCAGCCCCAGCATTTT.

The V and J genes are TRBV19 and TRBJ1-1, with 9 positions matching TRBD1. The CDR3 length is 14 residues. V lost 7 bases, J lost 5 bases, and 8 bases stayed unmatched. Looked up from germline, CDR1 is LNHDA and CDR2 is SQIVND (reference sequence). The CDR3 region has the DNA TGTGCCAGTAAGAGGGACAGGGAGGTGACTGAAGCTTTCTTT. Encoded protein: CASKRDREVTEAFF.

V usage is TRBV18 and J usage is TRBJ2-6; D gene ambiguous. This CDR3 contains 15 residues. The V gene lost 0 bases and the J gene lost 3 bases, with 6 bases spanning the gap. Germline V gives CDR1 KGHSH, CDR2 LQKENI. The CDR3 sequence is CASSPPTVGANVLTF. The CDR3 DNA reads as TGTGCCAGCTCACCACCAACAGTTGGGGCCAACGTCCTGACTTTC.